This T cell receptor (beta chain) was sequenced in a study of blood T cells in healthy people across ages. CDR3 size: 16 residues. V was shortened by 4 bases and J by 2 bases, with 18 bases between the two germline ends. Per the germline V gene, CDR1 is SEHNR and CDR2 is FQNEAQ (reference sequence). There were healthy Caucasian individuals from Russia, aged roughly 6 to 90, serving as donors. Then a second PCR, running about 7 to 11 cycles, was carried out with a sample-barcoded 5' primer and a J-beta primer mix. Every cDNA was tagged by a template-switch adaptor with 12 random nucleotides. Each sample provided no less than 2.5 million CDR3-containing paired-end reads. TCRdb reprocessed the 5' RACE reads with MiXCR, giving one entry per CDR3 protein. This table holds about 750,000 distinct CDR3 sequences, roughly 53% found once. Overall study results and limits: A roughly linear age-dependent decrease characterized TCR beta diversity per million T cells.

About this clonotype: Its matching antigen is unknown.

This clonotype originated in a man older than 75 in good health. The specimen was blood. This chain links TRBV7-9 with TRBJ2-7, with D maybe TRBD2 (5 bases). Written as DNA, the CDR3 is TGTGCCAGCAGCTCATCGCGCCCAGCGGACCCCTACGAGCAGTACTTC. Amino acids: CASSSSRPADPYEQYF.